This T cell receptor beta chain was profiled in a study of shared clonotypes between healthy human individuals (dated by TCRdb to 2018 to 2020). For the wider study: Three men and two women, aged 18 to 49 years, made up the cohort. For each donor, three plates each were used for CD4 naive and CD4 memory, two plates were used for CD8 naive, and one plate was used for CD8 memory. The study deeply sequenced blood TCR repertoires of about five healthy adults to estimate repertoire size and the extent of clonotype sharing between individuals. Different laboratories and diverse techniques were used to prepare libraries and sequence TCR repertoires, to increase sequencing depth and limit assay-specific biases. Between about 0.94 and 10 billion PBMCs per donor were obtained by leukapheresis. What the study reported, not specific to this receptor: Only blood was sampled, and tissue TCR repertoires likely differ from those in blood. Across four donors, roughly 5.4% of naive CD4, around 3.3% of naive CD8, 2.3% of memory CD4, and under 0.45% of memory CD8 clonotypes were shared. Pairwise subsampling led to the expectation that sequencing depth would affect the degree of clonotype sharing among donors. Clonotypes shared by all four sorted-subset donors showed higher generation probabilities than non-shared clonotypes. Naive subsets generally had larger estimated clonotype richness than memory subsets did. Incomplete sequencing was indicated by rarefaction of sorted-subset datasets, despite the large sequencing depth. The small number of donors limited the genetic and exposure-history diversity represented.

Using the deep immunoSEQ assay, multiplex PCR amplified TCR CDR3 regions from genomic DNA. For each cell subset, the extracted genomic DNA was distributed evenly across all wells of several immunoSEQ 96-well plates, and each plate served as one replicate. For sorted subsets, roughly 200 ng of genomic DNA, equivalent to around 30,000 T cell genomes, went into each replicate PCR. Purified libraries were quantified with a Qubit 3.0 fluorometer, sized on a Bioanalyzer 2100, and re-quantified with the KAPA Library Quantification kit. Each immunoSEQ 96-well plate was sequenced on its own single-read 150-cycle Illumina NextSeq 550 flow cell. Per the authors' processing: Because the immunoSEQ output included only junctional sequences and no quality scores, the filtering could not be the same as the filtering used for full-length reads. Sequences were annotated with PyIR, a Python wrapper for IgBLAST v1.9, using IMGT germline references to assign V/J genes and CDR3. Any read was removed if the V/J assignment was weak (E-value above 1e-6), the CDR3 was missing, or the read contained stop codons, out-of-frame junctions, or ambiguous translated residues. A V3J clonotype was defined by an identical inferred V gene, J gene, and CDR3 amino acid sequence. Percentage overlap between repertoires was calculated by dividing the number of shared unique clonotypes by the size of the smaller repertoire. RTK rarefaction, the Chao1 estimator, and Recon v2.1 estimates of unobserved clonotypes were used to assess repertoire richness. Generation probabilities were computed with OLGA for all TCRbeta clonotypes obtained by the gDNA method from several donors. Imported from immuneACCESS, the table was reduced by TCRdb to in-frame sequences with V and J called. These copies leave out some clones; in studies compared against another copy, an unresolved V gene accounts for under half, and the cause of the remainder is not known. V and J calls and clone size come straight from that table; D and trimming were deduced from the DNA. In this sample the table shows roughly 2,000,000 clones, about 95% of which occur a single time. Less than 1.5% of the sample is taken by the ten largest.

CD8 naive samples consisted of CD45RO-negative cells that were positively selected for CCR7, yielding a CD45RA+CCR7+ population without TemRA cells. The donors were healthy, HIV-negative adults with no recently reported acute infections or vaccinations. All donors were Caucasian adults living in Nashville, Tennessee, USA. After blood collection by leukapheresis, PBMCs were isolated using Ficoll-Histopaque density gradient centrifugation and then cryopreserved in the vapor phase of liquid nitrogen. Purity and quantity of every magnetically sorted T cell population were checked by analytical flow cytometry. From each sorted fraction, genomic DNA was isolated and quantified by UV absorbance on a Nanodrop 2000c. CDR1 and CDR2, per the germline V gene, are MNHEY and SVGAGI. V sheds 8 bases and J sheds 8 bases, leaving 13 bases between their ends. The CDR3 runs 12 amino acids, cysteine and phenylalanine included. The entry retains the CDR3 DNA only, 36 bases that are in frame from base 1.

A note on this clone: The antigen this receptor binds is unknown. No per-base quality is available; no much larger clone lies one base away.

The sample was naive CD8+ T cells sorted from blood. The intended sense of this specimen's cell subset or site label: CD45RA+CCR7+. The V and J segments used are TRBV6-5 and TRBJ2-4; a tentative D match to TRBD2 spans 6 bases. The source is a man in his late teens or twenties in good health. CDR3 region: CASGRPEDIQYF. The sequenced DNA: TGTGCCAGCGGGAGGCCGGAGGACATTCAGTACTTC.